This entry concerns a single TCR beta chain. Per the study methods: Reference gene primer amplification in the assay estimated nucleated cell counts. Assay used: immunoSEQ multiplex PCR; TCRdb lists only in-frame clones, some missing. V, J and clone size reflect that table, while D and trimming were determined from the DNA. The repertoire consists of 100,000 to 150,000 clones, with around nine tenths occurring once and the leading ten covering about an eighth. The data belong to a study of blood T cell repertoires in COVID-19. Study information: T cells, B-cell-depleted T cells, or PBMCs supplied cDNA or gDNA.

The CDR3 has 14 amino acids. Deletions cut 5 bases from V and 7 bases from J, with 15 bases between. Germline CDR1 is SGHTA and CDR2 is FQGNSA. This TCR derives from a woman aged 70-85 years with COVID-19, enrolled during active disease. Sequenced: peripheral blood. The chain couples TRBV7-2 to TRBJ1-5, with TRBD1 as a possible D gene (5 bases). The CDR3 sequence: CASSLRAGGQPQHF. The CDR3 DNA reads as TGTGCCAGCAGCCTCAGGGCCGGCGGACAGCCCCAGCATTTT.